The 31 T cell receptor beta chains listed next were all sequenced from one sample in a study of blood T cell repertoires in COVID-19. Some clones are missing from TCRdb's copy, which holds only in-frame ones; the method was immunoSEQ multiplex PCR. The profile shows about 260,000 clones, around nine tenths of them singletons. Sample: peripheral blood. All receptors derive from a woman between 25 and 40 years old with COVID-19, enrolled during active disease.

V gene TRBV9 combines with J gene TRBJ2-3, with D possibly being TRBD1 (5 bases). The CDR3 contains 12 residues. Germline CDR1 SGDLS, CDR2 YYNGEE. V shed 5 bases and J shed 9 bases, with 13 bases lying between them. Written as DNA, the CDR3 is TGTGCCAGCAGATCAGAAGGACAAACGCAGTATTTT. Its protein is CASRSEGQTQYF.

The J gene is TRBJ1-2, the V gene TRBV2; TRBD1 aligns across 8 bases. Germline V CDR1 and CDR2: SNHLY, FYNNEI. V dropped 5 bases and J dropped 5; count of bases not matched to a gene: 10. The CDR3 is 15 residues long. The CDR3 reads CASSPGGSAFYGYTF. CDR3 nucleotides: TGTGCCAGCAGTCCAGGGGGCTCCGCTTTTTATGGCTACACCTTC.

The rearrangement joins TRBV7-8 to TRBJ2-5; 7 bases agree with TRBD1. Germline trimming cut 6 bases from V and 5 bases from J; bases unmatched to any gene: 9. CDR3 length: 14 amino acids. Germline V lookup: CDR1 SGHVS, CDR2 FQNEAQ. The CDR3 nucleotides are TGTGCCAGCAGGCCTATTACAGGGGTGGAGACCCAGTACTTC. It yields the protein CASRPITGVETQYF.

The CDR3 DNA reads TGCAGCGTTGCCGAACGGTTACTCACAGATACGCAGTATTTT. Translated: CSVAERLLTDTQYF. V usage is TRBV29-1 and J usage is TRBJ2-3; D unresolved. Deletions cut 4 bases from V and 2 bases from J, with 13 bases between. CDR3 size: 14 residues. Germline V gene data show CDR1 as SQVTM and CDR2 as ANQGSEA.

This sequence joins TRBV2 and TRBJ1-4; 8 nucleotides line up with TRBD1. The CDR3 runs to 15 residues. V was pared by 4 bases and J by 7 bases, with 8 bases of the junction left unmatched. Germline CDR1 reads SNHLY; CDR2 reads FYNNEI. The CDR3 spells CASSGLDREAEKLFF. The CDR3 DNA reads as TGTGCCAGCAGTGGTTTGGACAGGGAAGCTGAAAAACTGTTTTTT.

This sequence joins TRBV7-9 and TRBJ2-2; TRBD1 matches 10 bases. This CDR3 spans 16 amino acids. From germline, CDR1 is SEHNR and CDR2 FQNEAQ (reference sequence). Losses at the gene ends were 4 bases for V and 2 bases for J; bases not matched to a gene: 4. The DNA for the CDR3 is TGTGCCAGCAGCTGGGGACAGGGGCGAAACACCGGGGAGCTGTTTTTT. Its protein product is CASSWGQGRNTGELFF. The full variable domain, in which reference TRBV7-9 and TRBJ2-2 provide the parts outside the CDR3, is DTGVSQNPRHKITKRGQNVTFRCDPISEHNRLYWYRQTLGQGPEFLTYFQNEAQLEKSRLLSDRFSAERPKGSFSTLEIQRTEQGDSAMYLCASSWGQGRNTGELFFGEGSRLTVL.

The CDR3 nucleotides are TGTGCCAGCAGCCTTGGACTAGCGGACACAGATACGCAGTATTTT. Amino acids: CASSLGLADTDTQYF. V is TRBV11-3 and J is TRBJ2-3; 10 bases are shared with TRBD2. Germline CDR1 is SGHNT and CDR2 is YENEEA. With V trimmed by 5 bases and J by 2 bases, 4 bases remained unmatched. The CDR3 is 15 residues long.

This clone has a handful of counts. This chain links TRBV30 with TRBJ2-7; D call uncertain. The V and J ends lost 2 bases and 2 bases respectively, with 13 bases between them. The CDR3 totals 14 residues. Germline V gives CDR1 GTSNPN, CDR2 SVGIG (reference sequence). The CDR3 sequence: CAWSFAQVPYEQYF. In DNA, the CDR3 is TGTGCCTGGAGTTTCGCTCAGGTGCCCTACGAGCAGTACTTC.

This clone was observed a few times. This sequence joins TRBV6-5 and TRBJ1-1; no reliable D call. The V gene's germline CDR1 is MNHEY and CDR2 SVGAGI. Trimming pared 10 bases from V and 4 bases from J, leaving 16 bases between. The CDR3 is 13 amino acids. The chain's CDR3 is CAIQPGLGTEAFF. In nucleotides, the CDR3 is TGTGCCATCCAACCGGGGTTGGGCACTGAAGCTTTCTTT.

Note on this clone: This sample also contains other DNA sequences that code for the same CDR3. The V call is TRBV10-1, the J call TRBJ2-7; tentatively, D is TRBD1 (5 bases). Germline CDR1 WNHNN, CDR2 SYGVQD (reference sequence). The CDR3 is 13 residues long. V dropped 2 bases and J dropped 3 bases, with 8 bases sitting between them. This CDR3 is CASSEGRGYEQYF. The CDR3 bases are TGCGCCAGCAGTGAGGGAAGGGGCTACGAGCAGTACTTC.

The V call is TRBV19, the J call TRBJ2-7; a possible D gene is TRBD1 (5 bases). The CDR3 spans 13 residues. Trimming pared 4 bases from V and 3 bases from J, leaving 10 bases between. Germline CDR1 reads LNHDA; CDR2 reads SQIVND (reference sequence). The CDR3 region has the DNA TGTGCCAGTAGTACCTCAGGGAACTACGAGCAGTACTTC. Its translation is CASSTSGNYEQYF.

The V and J genes are TRBV30 and TRBJ2-2, with TRBD2 matching 13 bases. The CDR3 runs 14 residues. The trim removed 8 bases at V and 4 bases at J, leaving 4 bases unmatched. The germline CDR1 and CDR2 sequences are GTSNPN and SVGIG (reference sequence). Here the CDR3 DNA reads TGTGCCGCGGGACTAGCGGGAATCACCGGGGAGCTGTTTTTT. Its protein is CAAGLAGITGELFF.

V is TRBV5-8 and J is TRBJ1-5; a possible D gene is TRBD1 (5 bases). The ends were cut back, 2 bases at V and 0 bases at J, with 12 bases in the middle. Germline values: CDR1 SGHTS, CDR2 YDEGEE. CDR3 size: 16 residues. The CDR3, as DNA: TGTGCCAGCAGCTTTTACAGGCCATATAGCAATCAGCCCCAGCATTTT. Its translation: CASSFYRPYSNQPQHF.

The CDR3 sequence is CASSNLGNTIYF. The CDR3, as DNA: TGTGCCAGCAGTAATCTCGGAAACACCATATATTTT. The J gene is TRBJ1-3, the V gene TRBV28; the D is unclear. The CDR3 has 12 residues. CDR1 MDHEN and CDR2 SYDVKM come from the germline V gene. The V and J ends lost 5 bases and 4 bases respectively, with 6 bases between them. The full variable domain, completed using reference TRBV28 and TRBJ1-3, is DVKVTQSSRYLVKRTGEKVFLECVQDMDHENMFWYRQDPGLGLRLIYFSYDVKMKEKGDIPEGYSVSREKKERFSLILESASTNQTSMYLCASSNLGNTIYFGEGSWLTVV.

V and J are TRBV6-5 and TRBJ2-7; a possible D gene is TRBD1 (6 bases). Per the germline V gene, CDR1 is MNHEY and CDR2 is SVGAGI. The CDR3 spans 14 residues. The V and J ends lost 5 bases and 4 bases respectively, with 15 bases between them. The CDR3 coding sequence is TGTGCCAGCAGTAGAGGACAGCGTATGTACGAGCAGTACTTC. This sequence encodes CASSRGQRMYEQYF.

This clone was seen once. The chain has TRBV12-3 or TRBV12-4 and TRBJ1-1, with unresolved D. Trimming stripped 3 bases from V and 7 bases from J, with 12 bases between. The CDR3 contains 13 residues. This CDR3 is CASSFLLYSEAFF. The DNA of the CDR3 is TGTGCCAGCAGTTTTTTACTATATAGTGAAGCTTTCTTT.

This clone has just a few counts. The V gene is TRBV5-5, the J gene TRBJ1-5; D ambiguous. The CDR3 totals 14 residues. Trimming took off 4 bases at V and 6 bases at J, with 14 bases between the two ends. Germline V lookup: CDR1 SGHKS, CDR2 YYEKEE (reference sequence). The chain's CDR3 is CASSLVEGGQPQHF. Here the CDR3 DNA reads TGTGCCAGCAGCCTGGTGGAGGGAGGTCAGCCCCAGCATTTT.

J is TRBJ1-4 and V is TRBV7-2; D is uncertain. The V end was cut by 5 bases, the J end by 7 bases, with 11 bases between. Per the germline V gene, CDR1 is SGHTA and CDR2 is FQGNSA. This CDR3 contains 13 residues. The CDR3 sequence is CASSARSGEKLFF. The CDR3 bases are TGTGCCAGCAGCGCACGGTCAGGTGAAAAACTGTTTTTT.

V usage is TRBV18 and J usage is TRBJ1-1; D gene uncertain. Germline loops: CDR1 KGHSH, CDR2 LQKENI. Trimming shortened V by 3 bases and J by 4 bases, and 12 bases separated the two germline ends. The CDR3 has 14 amino acids. CDR3 amino acids: CASSPKGRLTEAFF. The CDR3, as DNA: TGTGCCAGCTCACCCAAAGGGAGGCTCACTGAAGCTTTCTTT.

The chain uses TRBV11-2 and TRBJ2-5, with D perhaps TRBD1 (7 bases). The CDR3 runs 16 residues. Germline V gene sequence: CDR1 SGHAT, CDR2 FQNNGV. The V and J ends lost 6 bases and 2 bases respectively, with 19 bases between them. CDR3 bases: TGTGCCAGCAGGCGACACAACGGGGGACAGCAAGAGACCCAGTACTTC. Residues: CASRRHNGGQQETQYF. The full variable domain, in which reference TRBV11-2 and TRBJ2-5 provide the parts outside the CDR3, is EAGVAQSPRYKIIEKRQSVAFWCNPISGHATLYWYQQILGQGPKLLIQFQNNGVVDDSQLPKDRFSAERLKGVDSTLKIQPAKLEDSAVYLCASRRHNGGQQETQYFGPGTRLLVL.

In its sample, this clone was seen a few times. This chain connects TRBV6-6 to TRBJ1-5; D perhaps matches TRBD1 (5 bases). The CDR3 runs to 14 residues. Germline CDR1 reads MNHNY; CDR2 reads SVGAGI (reference sequence). Trimming stripped 6 bases from V and 5 bases from J, with 14 bases between. The CDR3 sequence: CASSSFGGYQPQHF. DNA of the CDR3: TGTGCCAGCAGCTCCTTTGGGGGGTATCAGCCCCAGCATTTT.

This chain connects TRBV18 to TRBJ2-1; 9 bases map to TRBD2. CDR1 is KGHSH, CDR2 LQKENI, per germline. This CDR3 region has 16 residues. V was pared by 1 base and J by 7 bases, with 8 bases of the junction left unmatched. The CDR3 sequence is CASSPLAGVLGNEQFF. The CDR3 nucleotides read TGTGCCAGCTCACCACTAGCGGGAGTACTAGGGAATGAGCAGTTCTTC. The full variable domain, with the rest looked up from reference TRBV18 and TRBJ2-1, is NAGVMQNPRHLVRRRGQEARLRCSPMKGHSHVYWYRQLPEEGLKFMVYLQKENIIDESGMPKERFSAEFPKEGPSILRIQQVVRGDSAAYFCASSPLAGVLGNEQFFGPGTRLTVL.

This chain connects TRBV5-5 to TRBJ2-5; TRBD2 aligns across 10 bases. The CDR3 has 15 residues. J gave up 5 bases and V 4 bases, and 8 bases lay outside the gene matches. Germline values: CDR1 SGHKS, CDR2 YYEKEE (reference sequence). CDR3 nucleotides: TGTGCCAGCAGCCAAGGGAGCGGGAGGGTGGAGACCCAGTACTTC. It is translated as CASSQGSGRVETQYF.

The V and J genes are TRBV2 and TRBJ1-6; 7 bases agree with TRBD1. The germline CDR1 and CDR2 sequences are SNHLY and FYNNEI. The V segment lost 6 bases and the J segment 6 bases; nucleotides outside the gene matches: 8. CDR3 length: 15 residues. Here the CDR3 DNA reads TGTGCCAGCAGAGAGACAGGGCGAGGTAATTCACCCCTCCACTTT. It is translated as CASRETGRGNSPLHF.

The V call is TRBV2, the J call TRBJ1-1; no clear D gene. The V end was cut by 2 bases, the J end by 3 bases, with 7 bases between. This CDR3 region has 13 residues. Germline V lookup: CDR1 SNHLY, CDR2 FYNNEI. The CDR3: CASSEKQHTEAFF. Here the CDR3 DNA reads TGTGCCAGCAGTGAAAAGCAACACACTGAAGCTTTCTTT.

This sequence joins TRBV28 and TRBJ2-7; no definite D call. Trimming stripped 6 bases from V and 0 bases from J, with 15 bases between. The CDR3 has 15 residues. The germline V gene encodes CDR1 MDHEN and CDR2 SYDVKM. CDR3 amino acids: CASRSRAPPSYEQYF. CDR3 bases: TGTGCCAGCAGATCCCGAGCGCCTCCCTCCTACGAGCAGTACTTC.

The chain has TRBV19 and TRBJ2-1, with TRBD2 matching over 12 bases. The V and J ends lost 5 bases and 4 bases, in that order; junction bases with no gene match: 12. The CDR3 runs to 18 residues. The V gene's germline CDR1 is LNHDA and CDR2 SQIVND (reference sequence). The CDR3 DNA reads TGTGCCAGTAGTCATCGACTAGCGGGAGACTCAGGTTACAATGAGCAGTTCTTC. Residues: CASSHRLAGDSGYNEQFF.

The chain uses TRBV6-5 and TRBJ1-3; D unclear. CDR3 size: 15 residues. Germline assignment: CDR1 MNHEY and CDR2 SVGAGI. V lost 6 bases, J lost 4 bases, and 16 bases lay in between. This chain's CDR3 is CASRKEGGRGNTIYF. DNA for the CDR3: TGTGCCAGCAGGAAGGAGGGCGGAAGGGGAAACACCATATATTTT.

This sequence joins TRBV24-1 and TRBJ2-1; tentatively, D is TRBD1 (5 bases). Germline values: CDR1 KGHDR, CDR2 SFDVKD. Trimming removed 5 bases from V and 6 bases from J, with 10 bases in between. CDR3 size: 13 residues. The CDR3 region is CATSGVGVNEQFF. CDR3 bases: TGTGCCACCAGTGGTGTAGGGGTCAATGAGCAGTTCTTC.

The gene calls are TRBV24-1 and TRBJ2-7; D is unclear. The V gene lost 6 bases and the J gene lost 6 bases, with 14 bases spanning the gap. Germline CDR1 KGHDR, CDR2 SFDVKD. The CDR3 has 13 residues. This chain's CDR3 is CATSPRVPREQYF. DNA of the CDR3: TGTGCCACCAGTCCCCGGGTGCCGCGCGAGCAGTACTTC.

The chain couples TRBV5-6 to TRBJ2-1; 8 bases are shared with TRBD2. The CDR3 consists of 15 residues. Germline CDR1 reads SGHDT; CDR2 reads YYEEEE. Trimming took 0 bases from V and 4 from J; bases not matched to a gene: 3. Here the CDR3 reads CASSLGGRSYNEQFF. CDR3 sequence (DNA): TGTGCCAGCAGCTTGGGCGGGAGGAGTTACAATGAGCAGTTCTTC.